What follows are 17 T cell receptor beta chains derived from one specimen sequenced in a study of T cells expressing NK-cell markers. TCRdb re-called the 5' RACE reads; every CDR3 protein appears as one record, without DNA. The table lists approximately 420,000 distinct CDR3 sequences. Sequencing used blood T cells: a sorted CD56 or NKG2C T cell subset, CD4+ or CD8+ T cells, or bulk PBMC T cells (not recorded which). Every receptor here comes from a woman between 50 and 59 years old in good health.

The V gene is TRBV5-1, the J gene TRBJ1-5. The CDR3 consists of 13 residues. Germline V gene data show CDR1 as SGHRS and CDR2 as YFSETQ. The CDR3 reads CASSNVGGQPQHF.

Here the CDR3 reads CSVAPGGQETQYF. The rearrangement uses TRBV29-1 and TRBJ2-5; without DNA, the TCRdb call of TRBD1 cannot be checked. Germline V gene sequence: CDR1 SQVTM, CDR2 ANQGSEA. The CDR3 sequence is 13 residues long.

The chain employs TRBV27 and TRBJ2-1; TCRdb indicates TRBD2, and absent DNA this call remains unverified. Germline-derived CDR1 and CDR2 are MNHEY and SMNVEV (reference sequence). This CDR3 has 15 residues. CDR3 sequence: CASPRGEVPYNEQFF.

The chain couples TRBV12-3 or TRBV12-4 to TRBJ2-2; TCRdb names TRBD2, which stays unverified in the absence of DNA. CDR3 length: 16 amino acids. CDR3 loop: CASSLGTSGNTGELFF.

The rearrangement uses TRBV7-2 and TRBJ1-2; the TRBD1 assignment by TCRdb is unverifiable without DNA. The CDR3 has 13 residues. Germline V gene lookup returns CDR1 SGHTA and CDR2 FQGNSA. Here the CDR3 reads CASSLPVRDGYTF.

This sequence joins TRBV7-6 and TRBJ2-5; the D call from TCRdb, TRBD2, cannot be confirmed without DNA. The CDR3 sequence is 18 residues long. Germline loops: CDR1 SGHVS, CDR2 FNYEAQ. CDR3 protein: CASSPNPGLAGSGETQYF.

This chain joins TRBV12-3 or TRBV12-4 and TRBJ2-3; TCRdb's D call, TRBD1, is unchecked because there is no DNA. This CDR3 is 14 amino acids long. The CDR3 sequence is CATSEWTYTDTQYF.

The gene calls are TRBV2 and TRBJ2-1; TCRdb returns TRBD2, unconfirmable since there is no DNA. Germline V lookup: CDR1 SNHLY, CDR2 FYNNEI. The CDR3 loop spans 16 amino acids. CDR3 in amino acids: CASSEDAGVFRNEQFF.

V and J are TRBV5-4 and TRBJ1-3; TCRdb proposes TRBD1, but this gene call is untestable without DNA. The CDR3 spans 16 residues. The germline V gene encodes CDR1 SGHNT and CDR2 YYREEE (reference sequence). CDR3 loop: CASSLEAGRLGNTIYF. Full variable domain (outside the CDR3, taken from reference TRBV5-4 and TRBJ1-3): ETGVTQSPTHLIKTRGQQVTLRCSSQSGHNTVSWYQQALGQGPQFIFQYYREEENGRGNFPPRFSGLQFPNYSSELNVNALELDDSALYLCASSLEAGRLGNTIYFGEGSWLTVV.

The chain has TRBV25-1 and TRBJ2-4; TCRdb's D call, TRBD1, is unchecked because there is no DNA. The CDR3 is 17 amino acids. Germline CDR1 and CDR2: MGHDK and SYGVNS. CDR3 protein: CASSDQTGATGKNIQYF.

The chain joins TRBV5-1 to TRBJ2-7. CDR1 and CDR2 (germline): SGHRS, YFSETQ. The length of the CDR3 is 11 residues. CDR3 region: CASSLASEQYF. The full variable domain, with the rest looked up from reference TRBV5-1 and TRBJ2-7, is KAGVTQTPRYLIKTRGQQVTLSCSPISGHRSVSWYQQTPGQGLQFLFEYFSETQRNKGNFPGRFSGRQFSNSRSEMNVSTLELGDSALYLCASSLASEQYFGPGTRLTVT.

V gene TRBV6-6 combines with J gene TRBJ2-1. Germline CDR1 reads MNHNY; CDR2 reads SVGAGI (reference sequence). This CDR3 has 12 amino acids. CDR3 in amino acids: CASRPANNEQFF.

The chain combines TRBV10-3 with TRBJ2-3; TCRdb picks TRBD2, but there is no DNA to check that call. CDR3 length: 14 amino acids. Germline CDR1 reads ENHRY; CDR2 reads SYGVKD. The CDR3 sequence is CAITSGKATDTQYF.

The chain is built from TRBV24-1 and TRBJ2-1; TCRdb gives TRBD1 as the D gene, but with no DNA this cannot be confirmed. CDR3 length: 18 residues. Germline V gene lookup returns CDR1 KGHDR and CDR2 SFDVKD. CDR3 amino acids: CATSDVITGGYKVNEQFF.

J is TRBJ2-3 and V is TRBV7-2; the D gene TCRdb calls, TRBD2, cannot be checked with no DNA. CDR3 length: 16 residues. The germline CDR1 and CDR2 sequences are SGHTA and FQGNSA. Here the CDR3 reads CASSLLFAGVRDTQYF. The whole variable domain, filled in from reference TRBV7-2 and TRBJ2-3, reads GAGVSQSPSNKVTEKGKDVELRCDPISGHTALYWYRQSLGQGLEFLIYFQGNSAPDKSGLPSDRFSAERTGGSVSTLTIQRTQQEDSAVYLCASSLLFAGVRDTQYFGPGTRLTVL.

The rearrangement uses TRBV5-1 and TRBJ2-5; TCRdb outputs TRBD2, but without DNA this stays unchecked. The germline V gene has CDR1 SGHRS and CDR2 YFSETQ. The CDR3 is 16 residues long. The chain's CDR3 is CASSLRLAGVKETQYF.

V gene TRBV6-6 combines with J gene TRBJ2-1; the TRBD2 assignment by TCRdb is unverifiable without DNA. The length of the CDR3 is 16 residues. Per the germline V gene, CDR1 is MNHNY and CDR2 is SVGAGI (reference sequence). CDR3 amino acids: CASSYPGLAKDNEQFF.